The 24 T cell receptor beta chains below all came from one sample that was sequenced in a study of graft-versus-host responses after intestinal transplantation. Profiling relied on immunoSEQ multiplex PCR, and the TCRdb table lists in-frame clones only, not all of them. The data contain about 23,000 clones, more than 90% of them singletons. Sample: PBMCs, taken almost 40 days after intestinal transplant. All receptors derive from a human patient who received an intestinal transplant, so some T cells may come from the graft donor.

This chain uses TRBV6-5 with TRBJ1-1; D remains unclear. The CDR3 is 12 amino acids. Germline-derived CDR1 and CDR2 are MNHEY and SVGAGI. The V gene lost 4 bases and the J gene lost 1 base, with 4 bases spanning the gap. The CDR3 DNA reads TGTGCCAGCAGTTCTGGGAACACTGAAGCTTTCTTT. Residues: CASSSGNTEAFF.

This sequence joins TRBV7-4 and TRBJ1-1; 8 nucleotides match TRBD1. This CDR3 contains 16 residues. From germline, CDR1 is SGHVT and CDR2 SQSDAQ. V shed 3 bases and J 1 base; nucleotides not matched to a gene: 7. The CDR3 here is CASSLGSDRENTEAFF. In DNA form, the CDR3 reads TGTGCCAGCAGCTTGGGTTCGGACAGGGAGAACACTGAAGCTTTCTTT.

In this sample, this clone turned up a few times. The chain joins TRBV6-9 to TRBJ1-5; perhaps TRBD1 as D (6 bases). With 5 bases removed from V and 6 bases from J, the gap between germline ends came to 17 bases. This CDR3 is 15 amino acids long. Germline V lookup: CDR1 MNHGY, CDR2 SVAAGI. The CDR3 bases are TGTGCCAGCAGTGACTGGGGGGGCCGCGGTCAGCCCCAGCATTTT. Protein: CASSDWGGRGQPQHF.

This chain uses TRBV4-1 with TRBJ2-3; 7 bases align to TRBD2. Per germline, CDR1 MGHRA and CDR2 YSYEKL. This CDR3 region has 14 residues. V lost 4 bases, J lost 6 bases, and 7 bases stayed unmatched. In DNA form, the CDR3 reads TGCGCCAGCAGCCGTGGACTAGTTTTGGATACGCAGTATTTT. It specifies CASSRGLVLDTQYF.

This chain links TRBV28 with TRBJ1-6, with D hard to call. CDR3 length: 13 amino acids. Per the germline V gene, CDR1 is MDHEN and CDR2 is SYDVKM. The germline V and J ends were trimmed by 3 bases and 10 bases, with 10 bases remaining between them. CDR3 loop: CASSFTLRSPLHF. CDR3 DNA: TGTGCCAGCAGTTTTACGTTGCGGTCACCCCTCCACTTT.

CDR3 region: CASSLAGSYEQYF. CDR3 DNA: TGTGCCAGCAGTTTGGCAGGGTCCTACGAGCAGTACTTC. The chain has TRBV28 and TRBJ2-7, with a weak D call TRBD1 (5 bases). This CDR3 has 13 amino acids. CDR1 is MDHEN and CDR2 is SYDVKM in the germline V gene. The V end was cut by 3 bases, the J end by 1 base, with 7 bases between. Using reference TRBV28 and TRBJ2-7 for the parts outside the CDR3, the full variable domain is DVKVTQSSRYLVKRTGEKVFLECVQDMDHENMFWYRQDPGLGLRLIYFSYDVKMKEKGDIPEGYSVSREKKERFSLILESASTNQTSMYLCASSLAGSYEQYFGPGTRLTVT.

This clone was picked up a small number of times. This chain links TRBV7-9 with TRBJ2-3; D may match TRBD1 or TRBD2 (5 bases each). The CDR3 runs 13 residues. V shed 5 bases and J shed 4 bases, with 10 bases lying between them. In germline, CDR1 is SEHNR, CDR2 FQNEAQ (reference sequence). CDR3 in amino acids: CASSTRGPDTQYF. The CDR3 DNA reads TGTGCCAGCAGCACGAGGGGCCCAGATACGCAGTATTTT. Filled out from reference TRBV7-9 and TRBJ2-3, the complete variable domain reads DTGVSQNPRHKITKRGQNVTFRCDPISEHNRLYWYRQTLGQGPEFLTYFQNEAQLEKSRLLSDRFSAERPKGSFSTLEIQRTEQGDSAMYLCASSTRGPDTQYFGPGTRLTVL.

The V gene is TRBV27, the J gene TRBJ1-1, with TRBD1 matching over 7 bases. After removal of 2 bases from V and 9 bases from J, the junction contained 6 bases not matched to a gene. The germline gives CDR1 MNHEY, CDR2 SMNVEV (reference sequence). This CDR3 spans 13 amino acids. In DNA, the CDR3 is TGTGCCAGCAGTTTACACCGACAGGGCCAAGCTTTCTTT. It is translated as CASSLHRQGQAFF.

The chain joins TRBV27 to TRBJ1-2; a weak D match, TRBD1 (6 bases). CDR1 and CDR2 (germline): MNHEY, SMNVEV (reference sequence). The CDR3 has 14 residues. V lost 6 bases, J lost 2 bases, and 13 bases lay in between. The CDR3: CASSWGQGNYGYTF. DNA of the CDR3: TGTGCCAGCAGCTGGGGGCAGGGGAACTATGGCTACACCTTC.

The gene calls are TRBV27 and TRBJ2-1, with D uncertain. Germline V gives CDR1 MNHEY, CDR2 SMNVEV (reference sequence). Deletions cut 6 bases from V and 6 bases from J, with 9 bases between. The CDR3 totals 12 residues. CDR3 in amino acids: CASSPAPNEQFF. The CDR3 DNA sequence: TGTGCCAGCAGCCCAGCTCCCAATGAGCAGTTCTTC.

The CDR3 DNA sequence: TGCGCCAGCAGCCCAATCGGGACGGCGGAACTTGATGAAGCTTTCTTT. Protein sequence: CASSPIGTAELDEAFF. This chain joins TRBV4-1 and TRBJ1-1, with D possibly being TRBD1 (5 bases). This CDR3 region has 16 residues. Trimming cost V 4 bases and J 7 bases, with 22 bases left between them. CDR1 and CDR2 from the germline V gene are MGHRA and YSYEKL.

This clone was seen a few times. The chain links TRBV19 to TRBJ2-2; 11 nucleotides line up with TRBD1. J gave up 7 bases and V 6 bases, and 7 bases lay outside the gene matches. Germline V gene data show CDR1 as LNHDA and CDR2 as SQIVND (reference sequence). The CDR3 runs to 15 residues. CDR3 bases: TGTGCCAGTAGGGGGGACAGGGGGAGTAACGGGGAGCTGTTTTTT. This gives the protein CASRGDRGSNGELFF.

This chain links TRBV12-5 with TRBJ2-1, with D possibly matching TRBD2 (6 bases). The CDR3 is made up of 13 amino acids. Trimming removed 7 bases at V and 8 bases at J, with 15 bases between. Germline CDR1 is LGHNT and CDR2 is FRNRAP. The CDR3 nucleotides are TGTGCTAGTGCGATCTTAGGAGGGGATGAGCAGTTCTTC. Amino acids: CASAILGGDEQFF.

The chain carries TRBV20-1 and TRBJ1-2; the D is unclear. Germline V CDR1 and CDR2: DFQATT, SNEGSKA (reference sequence). V was shortened by 2 bases and J by 2 bases, with 0 bases between the two germline ends. CDR3 size: 10 residues. The CDR3 sequence is CSARNYGYTF. CDR3 DNA sequence: TGCAGTGCTAGAAACTATGGCTACACCTTC.

This chain connects TRBV27 to TRBJ2-7; D remains unclear. This CDR3 has 13 amino acids. Germline values: CDR1 MNHEY, CDR2 SMNVEV (reference sequence). The V end lost 2 bases, the J end lost 2 bases, and 7 bases lay between the germline ends. This chain's CDR3 is CASSLLGPYEQYF. The CDR3, as DNA: TGTGCCAGCAGTTTACTCGGACCCTACGAGCAGTACTTC.

The chain couples TRBV28 to TRBJ2-1; D uncertain. Germline CDR1 and CDR2: MDHEN and SYDVKM. CDR3 length: 14 residues. V was shortened by 2 bases and J by 4 bases, with 9 bases between the two germline ends. The CDR3 sequence: CASSLPLQYNEQFF. In nucleotides, the CDR3 is TGTGCCAGCAGTTTACCCTTACAGTACAATGAGCAGTTCTTC.

The chain combines TRBV25-1 with TRBJ1-1; D is perhaps TRBD1 (5 bases). Trimming removed 7 bases from V and 2 bases from J, with 11 bases in between. There are 13 residues in the CDR3. Germline CDR1 is MGHDK and CDR2 is SYGVNS. The chain's CDR3 is CASTTGQNTEAFF. Written as DNA, the CDR3 is TGTGCCAGCACTACAGGACAAAACACTGAAGCTTTCTTT.

The chain carries TRBV4-1 and TRBJ2-7; TRBD2 is a possible D gene (6 bases). CDR3 size: 16 residues. CDR1 is MGHRA and CDR2 is YSYEKL in the germline V gene. With 2 bases removed from V and 4 bases from J, the gap between germline ends came to 18 bases. The CDR3 here is CASSQMGGTIQYEQYF. The CDR3 bases are TGCGCCAGCAGCCAAATGGGCGGGACCATCCAATACGAGCAGTACTTC.

The rearrangement uses TRBV7-2 and TRBJ2-7, with D perhaps matching TRBD2 (6 bases). Trimming shortened V by 2 bases and J by 3 bases, and 8 bases separated the two germline ends. The CDR3 runs 13 residues. Germline lookup yields CDR1 SGHTA and CDR2 FQGNSA. The DNA for the CDR3 is TGTGCCAGCAGCTTAAGGGGAGGCTACGAGCAGTACTTC. Translating it yields CASSLRGGYEQYF.

V and J are TRBV27 and TRBJ1-4, with D perhaps TRBD1 (5 bases). Germline CDR1 reads MNHEY; CDR2 reads SMNVEV (reference sequence). The V end was cut by 2 bases, the J end by 5 bases, with 9 bases between. The CDR3 consists of 14 residues. The CDR3 nucleotides are TGTGCCAGCAGTTTAAGCAGGGCCAATGAAAAACTGTTTTTT. Its protein product is CASSLSRANEKLFF.

The chain has TRBV9 and TRBJ2-2; TRBD1 aligns across 8 bases. CDR1 SGDLS and CDR2 YYNGEE come from the germline V gene. The trim removed 4 bases at V and 2 bases at J, leaving 1 base unmatched. The CDR3 sequence is 14 residues long. The chain's CDR3 is CASSTGGNTGELFF. The CDR3 DNA sequence: TGTGCCAGCAGCACAGGGGGAAACACCGGGGAGCTGTTTTTT.

V and J are TRBV28 and TRBJ1-5, with TRBD1 matching over 8 bases. CDR1 and CDR2 (germline): MDHEN, SYDVKM. The CDR3 consists of 15 residues. V shed 5 bases, J shed 5 bases, and the junction held 8 bases outside the gene matches. The DNA for the CDR3 is TGTGCCAGCAGTGACCGGGGCAGGGGGCATCAGCCCCAGCATTTT. Residues: CASSDRGRGHQPQHF.

The rearrangement joins TRBV6-6 to TRBJ1-5; D unresolved. The CDR3 runs to 14 residues. CDR1 and CDR2 (germline): MNHNY, SVGAGI (reference sequence). The V gene lost 2 bases and the J gene lost 4 bases, with 9 bases spanning the gap. CDR3: CASSYPPGNQPQHF. DNA of the CDR3: TGTGCCAGCAGTTACCCGCCGGGGAATCAGCCCCAGCATTTT.

This clone was seen only once. The genes are TRBV6-5 and TRBJ1-1; D may be TRBD1 (5 bases). The CDR3 length is 13 residues. Germline CDR1 reads MNHEY; CDR2 reads SVGAGI. V dropped 7 bases and J dropped 8 bases, with 17 bases sitting between them. This CDR3 is CASTLGGLDEAFF. DNA for the CDR3: TGTGCCAGCACTCTCGGGGGTCTAGACGAAGCTTTCTTT.